Detailed here is one T cell receptor beta chain. This record belongs to a study of glioma-infiltrating T cells. The iRepertoire nested amplicon-rescue multiplex PCR amplified TCR alpha and beta CDR3s from RNA. TCRdb processed the multiplex PCR reads anew with MiXCR; each CDR3 protein has one entry. Of about 140,000 distinct CDR3 sequences in the sample, about 39% are singletons; the top ten hold roughly 20%. Trimming removed 1 base from V and 7 bases from J; junction bases left unmatched: 1. The CDR3 is 14 residues long. The germline gives CDR1 DFQATT, CDR2 SNEGSKA (reference sequence). This chain connects TRBV20-1 to TRBJ2-1; 13 bases are a match to TRBD2. The sequence came from a human donor with low-grade glioma or glioblastoma, undergoing nonglioma brain surgery, or in good health (not recorded which). Material: glioma tissue, nonneoplastic brain tissue, or PBMCs (not recorded which). CDR3 nucleotide sequence: TGCAGTGCTAGAGGGGGACTAGCGGGAAATGAGCAGTTCTTC. Protein: CSARGGLAGNEQFF.